This is a list of T cell receptor beta chains from one sample in a study of regulatory T cells in long-lasting Graves disease. One entry per CDR3 protein, called by TCRdb with MiXCR from the multiplex PCR reads. The sample lists a few hundred thousand distinct CDR3 sequences, around 15% occurring once. The sample also formed part of further work on T cells in Graves' hyperthyroidism and ophthalmopathy.

Here the sequenced sample was peripheral blood mononuclear cells (PBMCs), taken at new diagnosis, from a patient treated with antithyroid drugs. Source of these receptors: a woman aged 50 to 60 with Graves disease. Each CDR3 is given with its conserved first and last residue. The order of the fields is clone size, V gene, J gene, D gene, CDR3 protein, CDR3 DNA. D genes are given only for firm matches. A row's size may be missing; if present it is once, few, many or a size class.

>many|TRBV30|TRBJ2-3|TRBD2
CAWSRLADNTDTQYF
TGTGCCTGGAGTCGACTAGCGGATAACACAGATACGCAGTATTTT
>.|TRBV25-1|TRBJ1-2|.
CASSPSGQNYGYTF
TGTGCCAGCAGCCCTTCCGGACAGAACTATGGCTACACCTTC
>.|TRBV5-4|TRBJ2-5|.
CASSANSETPETQYF
TGTGCCAGCAGCGCCAATTCGGAGACCCCAGAGACCCAGTACTTC
>.|TRBV5-4|TRBJ1-1|TRBD1
CASSHGQGQDEAFF
TGTGCCAGCAGCCACGGACAGGGCCAAGATGAAGCTTTCTTT
>many|TRBV2|TRBJ1-5|.
CASNRGRQPQHF
TGTGCCAGCAATCGGGGGCGTCAGCCCCAGCATTTT
>few|TRBV10-1|TRBJ2-1|.
CASSESDRTLFF
TGCGCCAGCAGTGAGTCCGACAGGACACTGTTCTTC
>.|TRBV29-1|TRBJ2-3|.
CSSGRGSTDTQYF
TGCAGCTCCGGACGGGGAAGCACAGATACGCAGTATTTT
>many|TRBV3-1|TRBJ2-2|.
CASSRVTFTGTASNTGELFF
TGTGCCAGCAGCCGAGTAACTTTCACCGGGACCGCCTCGAACACCGGGGAGCTGTTTTTT
>.|TRBV27|TRBJ1-4|TRBD1
CASSKGQGFNEKLFF
TGTGCCAGCAGTAAGGGACAGGGGTTTAATGAAAAACTGTTTTTT
>many|TRBV5-6|TRBJ2-7|TRBD1
CASSFGTGYEQYF
TGTGCCAGCAGCTTCGGGACAGGCTACGAGCAGTACTTC